These 17 T cell receptor beta chains were sequenced from one sample in a study of PD-1 blockade in classical Hodgkin lymphoma. Brentuximab vedotin exposure varied among the patients, all of whom had relapsed after autologous stem cell transplantation. Clones were read by immunoSEQ multiplex PCR, and TCRdb kept only the in-frame ones, dropping some. The sample shows 95,000 or so clones, approximately 88% of them seen only once. This material consisted of peripheral blood mononuclear cells (PBMCs), taken at baseline. The receptors derive from a human donor with classical Hodgkin lymphoma.

This chain joins TRBV2 and TRBJ1-2; D remains unclear. Trimming shortened V by 1 base and J by 3 bases, and 0 bases separated the two germline ends. Germline-derived CDR1 and CDR2 are SNHLY and FYNNEI. The CDR3 has 11 amino acids. The CDR3 DNA reads as TGTGCCAGCAGTGAAGACTATGGCTACACCTTC. This encodes CASSEDYGYTF.

Only a few counts were recorded for this clone. This rearrangement joins TRBV19 to TRBJ1-1; tentatively, D is TRBD1 (5 bases). CDR1 and CDR2 (germline): LNHDA, SQIVND (reference sequence). The CDR3 runs 15 residues. The V end was cut by 5 bases, the J end by 2 bases, with 15 bases between. The CDR3 protein is CASSPRQLKNTEAFF. The CDR3 DNA follows: TGTGCCAGTAGTCCCCGACAGCTTAAAAACACTGAAGCTTTCTTT.

This chain uses TRBV30 with TRBJ1-2; 8 bases are a match to TRBD1. CDR3 length: 12 amino acids. The germline gives CDR1 GTSNPN, CDR2 SVGIG (reference sequence). V lost 2 bases and J lost 9; bases outside the gene matches: 5. In nucleotides, the CDR3 is TGTGCCTGGAGTTCGGGGACAGGACGCTACACCTTC. Its translation is CAWSSGTGRYTF.

This chain links TRBV30 with TRBJ2-1; 9 nucleotides match TRBD2. The CDR3 totals 15 residues. V dropped 2 bases and J dropped 6; count of bases not matched to a gene: 8. CDR1 is GTSNPN and CDR2 is SVGIG in the germline V gene (reference sequence). CDR3 bases: TGTGCCTGGAGTTTGGCGGGAGGGGGTTTCAATGAGCAGTTCTTC. Translated, it gives CAWSLAGGGFNEQFF. Variable domain in full (rest from reference TRBV30 and TRBJ2-1): SQTIHQWPATLVQPVGSPLSLECTVEGTSNPNLYWYRQAAGRGLQLLFYSVGIGQISSEVPQNLSASRPQDRQFILSSKKLLLSDSGFYLCAWSLAGGGFNEQFFGPGTRLTVL.

The J gene is TRBJ1-5, the V gene TRBV6-6; no reliable D call. Germline V gene lookup returns CDR1 MNHNY and CDR2 SVGAGI (reference sequence). V was trimmed by 2 bases and J by 0 bases, leaving 8 bases between them. CDR3 size: 15 residues. The CDR3 bases are TGTGCCAGCAGTTACGCCAGGACTAGCAATCAGCCCCAGCATTTT. Its protein product is CASSYARTSNQPQHF.

V usage is TRBV9 and J usage is TRBJ2-3; no definite D call. The CDR3 has 13 residues. V lost 5 bases and J lost 8, with 15 bases in between. Germline loops: CDR1 SGDLS, CDR2 YYNGEE. CDR3 coding DNA: TGTGCCAGCAGTCCCGCCTCCCCCGGTACGCAGTATTTT. Encoded protein: CASSPASPGTQYF.

The rearrangement links TRBV18 to TRBJ2-1, with TRBD1 identical over 12 bases. Unmatched junction bases numbered 9, after V lost 2 bases and J lost 10 bases. Germline V gives CDR1 KGHSH, CDR2 LQKENI. There are 16 residues in the CDR3. The CDR3 sequence: CASSPSRGQGASEQFF. CDR3 nucleotide sequence: TGTGCCAGCTCACCATCTCGGGGACAGGGGGCTTCCGAGCAGTTCTTC. Full variable domain (missing parts from reference TRBV18 and TRBJ2-1): NAGVMQNPRHLVRRRGQEARLRCSPMKGHSHVYWYRQLPEEGLKFMVYLQKENIIDESGMPKERFSAEFPKEGPSILRIQQVVRGDSAAYFCASSPSRGQGASEQFFGPGTRLTVL.

The J gene is TRBJ2-2, the V gene TRBV7-2; D uncertain. Trimming left V 2 bases short and J 6 bases short, with 10 bases between. This CDR3 contains 14 residues. Germline CDR1 and CDR2: SGHTA and FQGNSA. CDR3 in DNA: TGTGCCAGCAGCTTACTGGGGTTCGCCGGGGAGCTGTTTTTT. Amino acids: CASSLLGFAGELFF. The full variable domain, rest sourced from reference TRBV7-2 and TRBJ2-2, is GAGVSQSPSNKVTEKGKDVELRCDPISGHTALYWYRQSLGQGLEFLIYFQGNSAPDKSGLPSDRFSAERTGGSVSTLTIQRTQQEDSAVYLCASSLLGFAGELFFGEGSRLTVL.

The chain uses TRBV10-3 and TRBJ1-1; 8 bases fit TRBD1. V was pared by 3 bases and J by 11 bases, with 11 bases of the junction left unmatched. The CDR3 is 14 amino acids. The V gene's germline CDR1 is ENHRY and CDR2 SYGVKD. CDR3 nucleotide sequence: TGTGCCATCAGTGACCTGGACAGGGTGGGGAAGGCTTTCTTT. This encodes CAISDLDRVGKAFF.

This clone was counted only a few times. J is TRBJ1-5 and V is TRBV2; 9 positions match TRBD1. Trimming cost V 7 bases and J 4 bases; bases outside gene matches: 5. This CDR3 has 14 amino acids. Germline V gene lookup returns CDR1 SNHLY and CDR2 FYNNEI. The CDR3 DNA reads TGTGCCAGCACCCCGGGACAGGGTAATCAGCCCCAGCATTTT. Amino acids: CASTPGQGNQPQHF.

The chain joins TRBV19 to TRBJ1-3; the D is unclear. Germline CDR1 LNHDA, CDR2 SQIVND (reference sequence). V lost 4 bases and J 0 bases, leaving 13 bases between the germline ends. The CDR3 length is 16 residues. CDR3: CASSSRGSSSGNTIYF. The DNA of the CDR3 is TGTGCCAGTAGTAGCAGAGGTTCGAGCTCTGGAAACACCATATATTTT.

A single count supports this clone. V and J are TRBV5-1 and TRBJ2-5, with D possibly TRBD2 on 5 matching bases. Trimming removed 3 bases at V and 0 bases at J, with 12 bases between. This CDR3 has 15 residues. The germline CDR1 and CDR2 sequences are SGHRS and YFSETQ. This chain's CDR3 is CASSSSGTYQETQYF. For the CDR3, the DNA is TGCGCCAGCAGCTCCAGCGGAACGTACCAAGAGACCCAGTACTTC.

The chain carries TRBV6-4 and TRBJ1-2; TRBD1 is a possible D gene (6 bases). The CDR3 extends over 13 amino acids. Trimming removed 6 bases from V and 7 bases from J, with 15 bases in between. CDR1 MRHNA and CDR2 SNTAGT come from the germline V gene. CDR3 protein: CASRMAGASGYTF. CDR3 in DNA: TGTGCCAGCAGGATGGCGGGGGCTAGTGGCTACACCTTC.

The chain has TRBV5-1 and TRBJ1-4; a possible D gene is TRBD1 (5 bases). The CDR3 contains 15 residues. CDR1 is SGHRS, CDR2 YFSETQ, per germline. Trimming pared 0 bases from V and 5 bases from J, leaving 11 bases between. CDR3 sequence reads: CASSLVGGTNEKLFF. The CDR3 bases are TGCGCCAGCAGCTTGGTGGGAGGGACCAATGAAAAACTGTTTTTT.

The rearrangement uses TRBV6-5 and TRBJ2-2; D perhaps matches TRBD2 (5 bases). V gave up 5 bases and J gave up 4 bases, with 11 bases separating them. The CDR3 spans 14 residues. Germline loops: CDR1 MNHEY, CDR2 SVGAGI. CDR3 DNA sequence: TGTGCCAGCAGTACAATACTAGGCACCGGGGAGCTGTTTTTT. It specifies CASSTILGTGELFF.

This clone was detected only once. The gene calls are TRBV28 and TRBJ2-5; tentatively, D is TRBD2 (5 bases). This CDR3 spans 14 amino acids. Between the trimmed V and J ends, which lost 3 bases and 7 bases, there was a span of 15 bases. From germline, CDR1 is MDHEN and CDR2 SYDVKM. The CDR3, as DNA: TGTGCCAGCAGTTTGACTATTGATATGAGGACCCAGTACTTC. Translating gives CASSLTIDMRTQYF.

This clone was seen a single time. The chain is built from TRBV6-1 and TRBJ2-1, with D tentatively TRBD2 (6 bases). This CDR3 comprises 12 residues. Between the trimmed V and J ends, which lost 5 bases and 9 bases, there was a span of 11 bases. In germline, CDR1 is MNHNS, CDR2 SASEGT. The CDR3 here is CASSPPGGEQFF. CDR3 bases: TGTGCCAGCAGTCCTCCCGGGGGTGAGCAGTTCTTC.